Each of the 32 T cell receptor beta chains below was sequenced from the same sample in a study of CD8 T cells in ankylosing spondylitis. TCRdb ran MiXCR on the 5' RACE reads and lists one entry per CDR3 protein. This sample has 250,000 to 400,000 distinct CDR3 sequences, with approximately 10% found just once. What was sequenced was blood, either unsorted or a sorted T cell fraction (not recorded which). Receptors originate from a female donor with ankylosing spondylitis or in good health (not recorded which).

As to this clonotype: A much larger clone differs by one base, so this may be a read error. The conserved phenylalanine or tryptophan is not found at the CDR3 terminus, so this likely reflects a read error. The V gene is TRBV20-1, the J gene TRBJ2-7, with 9 bases aligning to TRBD2. Unmatched junction bases numbered 10, after V lost 0 bases and J lost 7 bases. The germline V gene has CDR1 DFQATT and CDR2 SNEGSKA (reference sequence). The CDR3 runs to 15 residues. CDR3 sequence (DNA): TGCAGTGCTAGAGAGGGTAGCGGGAGTCCTGAAGAGCAGTACCTC. Amino acid sequence: CSAREGSGSPEEQYL.

J is TRBJ2-3 and V is TRBV4-1; D not certain. The CDR3 has 13 amino acids. CDR1 is MGHRA and CDR2 is YSYEKL in the germline V gene. Trimming shortened V by 2 bases and J by 6 bases, and 9 bases separated the two germline ends. The CDR3 DNA reads as TGCGCCAGCAGCCAAAGGCTCCGGGATACGCAGTATTTT. This encodes CASSQRLRDTQYF.

This rearrangement joins TRBV29-1 to TRBJ1-4; the D gene is possibly TRBD1 (6 bases). Germline CDR1 reads SQVTM; CDR2 reads ANQGSEA. This CDR3 comprises 15 residues. The V end was cut by 5 bases, the J end by 8 bases, with 21 bases between. CDR3: CSVQTDGGRGEKLFF. CDR3 sequence (DNA): TGCAGCGTTCAAACTGACGGGGGGCGGGGAGAAAAACTGTTTTTT.

J is TRBJ1-1 and V is TRBV6-1; no clear D gene. CDR1 is MNHNS, CDR2 SASEGT, per germline. V lost 6 bases and J 4 bases, leaving 18 bases between the germline ends. This CDR3 has 15 amino acids. The CDR3 is CASRLRHDTSTEAFF. DNA of the CDR3: TGTGCCAGCAGACTACGCCACGACACTAGCACTGAAGCTTTCTTT.

Turning to this clonotype: This may stem from a read error, because a much larger clone lies one nucleotide away. The CDR3 DNA is TGTGCCAGCAGTCGAGAGGCTCTCCTAGGTGGCGACACCTTC. Residues: CASSREALLGGDTF. The chain carries TRBV12-3 or TRBV12-4 and TRBJ1-2; D not certain. The CDR3 is 14 residues long.

This clonotype was picked up many times. The J gene is TRBJ2-5, the V gene TRBV20-1; D perhaps matches TRBD1 (5 bases). CDR1 is DFQATT, CDR2 SNEGSKA, per germline (reference sequence). V lost 1 base, J lost 5 bases, and 14 bases lay in between. This CDR3 is built from 14 residues. The CDR3 coding sequence is TGCAGTGCTAGAGCGGGCAGGGTGGGGGAGACCCAGTACTTC. Translation: CSARAGRVGETQYF.

In this sample, this clonotype turned up many times. The V call is TRBV20-1, the J call TRBJ2-2, with TRBD2 identical over 12 bases. The CDR3 runs 19 residues. Per the germline V gene, CDR1 is DFQATT and CDR2 is SNEGSKA (reference sequence). The ends lost 0 bases at V and 4 bases at J; junction bases unmatched: 12. CDR3 nucleotide sequence: TGCAGTGCTAGAGATCCCGGACTAGCGGGACCCTGGAGCACCGGGGAGCTGTTTTTT. Translated: CSARDPGLAGPWSTGELFF.

V is TRBV18 and J is TRBJ2-5, with a possible D match to TRBD2 (6 bases). Germline assignment: CDR1 KGHSH and CDR2 LQKENI. This CDR3 is built from 15 residues. The V and J ends lost 0 bases and 4 bases respectively, with 12 bases between them. The CDR3 DNA reads TGTGCCAGCTCACCACCGGGGGGAGTGGGAGAGACCCAGTACTTC. Its protein is CASSPPGGVGETQYF.

This clonotype was recorded at least ten times. This rearrangement joins TRBV5-1 to TRBJ2-7; 14 bases are shared with TRBD2. The CDR3 spans 17 residues. CDR1 is SGHRS, CDR2 YFSETQ, per germline. V dropped 4 bases and J dropped 3; count of bases not matched to a gene: 9. The CDR3 DNA sequence: TGCGCCAGCAGCGGAGGGACTAGCGGGAGTGGGGACTACGAGCAGTACTTC. It encodes CASSGGTSGSGDYEQYF.

There are a few counts of this clonotype. CDR3: CASSPASGLAKNIQYF. In DNA form, the CDR3 reads TGTGCCAGCAGTCCAGCTAGCGGACTAGCCAAAAACATTCAGTACTTC. The chain has TRBV12-3 or TRBV12-4 and TRBJ2-4, with 7 bases identical to TRBD2. The CDR3 is 16 residues long. Trimming at V came to 5 bases and at J to 0 bases, leaving 7 bases not matched to a gene.

This clonotype was observed many times. The V gene is TRBV5-1, the J gene TRBJ1-5, with D perhaps TRBD1 (5 bases). The germline V gene encodes CDR1 SGHRS and CDR2 YFSETQ. Trimming cost V 0 bases and J 0 bases, with 13 bases left between them. The CDR3 consists of 17 residues. The CDR3 DNA reads as TGCGCCAGCAGCTTGGTTCCTGACAGTTTTAGCAATCAGCCCCAGCATTTT. This gives the protein CASSLVPDSFSNQPQHF.

This chain uses TRBV2 with TRBJ2-1, with 9 nucleotides matching TRBD2. The CDR3 has 15 amino acids. V shed 6 bases and J 8 bases; nucleotides not matched to a gene: 11. The germline CDR1 and CDR2 sequences are SNHLY and FYNNEI. The CDR3, as DNA: TGTGCCAGCAGGGGGGGTAGCGGGGGACGTCATGAGCAGTTCTTC. Its translation: CASRGGSGGRHEQFF.

The rearrangement links TRBV19 to TRBJ2-1; D assignment may be TRBD1 or TRBD2 (5 bases each). The germline V and J ends were trimmed by 4 bases and 4 bases, with 17 bases remaining between them. CDR1 is LNHDA and CDR2 is SQIVND in the germline V gene (reference sequence). This CDR3 has 16 residues. The CDR3: CASSTPRGTIYNEQFF. The CDR3 region has the DNA TGTGCCAGTAGTACCCCCAGAGGGACGATATACAATGAGCAGTTCTTC.

The chain employs TRBV7-6 and TRBJ2-2; no clear D. Trimming removed 5 bases from V and 7 bases from J, with 20 bases in between. Per germline, CDR1 SGHVS and CDR2 FNYEAQ. The CDR3 extends over 16 amino acids. The CDR3 DNA reads TGTGCCAGCAGCCCCCTCATGGGGATAGAACACGGGGAGCTGTTTTTT. Translating it yields CASSPLMGIEHGELFF.

This clonotype occurred many times. The rearrangement joins TRBV7-2 to TRBJ2-5; the D gene is possibly TRBD1 (5 bases). Trimming stripped 0 bases from V and 5 bases from J, with 13 bases between. The CDR3 runs 15 residues. Germline assignment: CDR1 SGHTA and CDR2 FQGNSA. CDR3 loop: CASSLAPGPGETQYF. The CDR3 region has the DNA TGTGCCAGCAGCTTAGCCCCAGGCCCAGGGGAGACCCAGTACTTC.

The rearrangement links TRBV7-9 to TRBJ1-5; D is undetermined. V lost 3 bases and J 2 bases, leaving 5 bases between the germline ends. This CDR3 contains 13 residues. Germline V gene sequence: CDR1 SEHNR, CDR2 FQNEAQ (reference sequence). The CDR3 nucleotides read TGTGCCAGCAGCTTTAACGGCAATCAGCCCCAGCATTTT. Amino acid sequence: CASSFNGNQPQHF.

This clonotype was seen repeatedly, ten times or more. This chain connects TRBV7-9 to TRBJ1-4, with 8 bases lining up with TRBD1. Germline V gene sequence: CDR1 SEHNR, CDR2 FQNEAQ (reference sequence). V gave up 4 bases and J gave up 2 bases; unmatched junction bases: 3. The CDR3 length is 15 residues. As DNA, the CDR3 is TGTGCCAGCAGCTCTGGACAGGGTACTAATGAAAAACTGTTTTTT. Its translation is CASSSGQGTNEKLFF.

Note on this clonotype: A read error may be the cause here, since a much bigger clone is one base away. J is TRBJ1-2 and V is TRBV7-8; D gene unclear. Germline assignment: CDR1 SGHVS and CDR2 FQNEAQ. CDR3 length: 13 residues. CDR3 amino acids: CASSLNVDYGDTF. The DNA for the CDR3 is TGTGCCAGCAGCCTAAACGTCGACTATGGCGACACCTTC.

This clonotype was detected many times. In DNA, the CDR3 is TGCAGTGCTCGGGGACTAGCTTCTGGGGCCAACGTCCTGACTTTC. Translation gives CSARGLASGANVLTF. The V and J genes are TRBV20-1 and TRBJ2-6; TRBD2 matches 9 bases. The V and J ends lost 5 bases and 1 base, in that order; junction bases with no gene match: 3. The CDR3 totals 15 residues. CDR1 is DFQATT, CDR2 SNEGSKA, per germline (reference sequence).

This clonotype showed up many times. J is TRBJ1-3 and V is TRBV6-5; D not resolved. The V and J ends lost 6 bases and 9 bases respectively, with 9 bases between them. CDR3 size: 11 residues. From germline, CDR1 is MNHEY and CDR2 SVGAGI. The DNA for the CDR3 is TGTGCCAGCAGGTCTTTGAGCACCATATATTTT. It translates to CASRSLSTIYF.

In this sample, this clonotype turned up a few times. The genes are TRBV5-1 and TRBJ1-1, with 12 bases that match TRBD1. Per the germline V gene, CDR1 is SGHRS and CDR2 is YFSETQ. J gave up 5 bases and V 3 bases, and 11 bases lay outside the gene matches. CDR3 length: 17 residues. CDR3 sequence: CASSSSGTGGPLTEAFF. For the CDR3, the DNA is TGCGCCAGCAGCTCCTCCGGGACAGGGGGCCCCCTAACTGAAGCTTTCTTT.

This clonotype has just a few counts. This chain links TRBV5-6 with TRBJ2-3, with 11 bases matching TRBD2. The CDR3 sequence is 16 residues long. The germline V gene has CDR1 SGHDT and CDR2 YYEEEE. With 3 bases clipped from V and 4 bases from J, the junction kept 7 bases outside the gene matches. Written as DNA, the CDR3 is TGTGCCAGCAGCTCCCCGGGACTAGCGGCACCAGATACGCAGTATTTT. Residues: CASSSPGLAAPDTQYF.

This clonotype was seen many times. The V call is TRBV12-3 or TRBV12-4, the J call TRBJ1-1; perhaps TRBD1 as D (6 bases). Trimming shortened V by 4 bases and J by 10 bases, and 16 bases separated the two germline ends. The CDR3 is made up of 13 amino acids. CDR3 in DNA: TGTGCCAGCAGTTCCCGGGACGGGGGCGCAGCTTTCTTT. This gives the protein CASSSRDGGAAFF.

V is TRBV7-6 and J is TRBJ2-2; D is unresolved. Germline V gene sequence: CDR1 SGHVS, CDR2 FNYEAQ. CDR3 size: 14 residues. V lost 5 bases and J lost 3, with 10 bases in between. The CDR3 DNA reads TGTGCCAGCAGCCCGGCCTTCGACACCGGGGAGCTGTTTTTT. Its translation: CASSPAFDTGELFF. Combining the CDR3 with reference TRBV7-6 and TRBJ2-2 gives the whole variable domain GAGVSQSPRYKVTKRGQDVALRCDPISGHVSLYWYRQALGQGPEFLTYFNYEAQQDKSGLPNDRFSAERPEGSISTLTIQRTEQRDSAMYRCASSPAFDTGELFFGEGSRLTVL.

This clonotype was observed at least ten times. The V and J genes are TRBV5-1 and TRBJ2-7; D gene uncertain. Germline V gene data show CDR1 as SGHRS and CDR2 as YFSETQ. The CDR3 is 13 amino acids. The V end lost 0 bases, the J end lost 6 bases, and 10 bases lay between the germline ends. CDR3 in amino acids: CASSLATSLEQYF. The CDR3 DNA follows: TGCGCCAGCAGCTTGGCCACCAGTCTCGAGCAGTACTTC.

The gene calls are TRBV7-2 and TRBJ2-7; 9 nucleotides agree with TRBD1. The CDR3 is 15 residues long. Trimming removed 5 bases from V and 2 bases from J; junction bases left unmatched: 7. CDR1 is SGHTA and CDR2 is FQGNSA in the germline V gene. CDR3 sequence (DNA): TGTGCCAGCAGCCCCGGGACAGGGCCCACCTACGAGCAGTACTTC. This encodes CASSPGTGPTYEQYF.

The rearrangement uses TRBV12-3 or TRBV12-4 and TRBJ2-2, with D maybe TRBD2 (5 bases). The CDR3 sequence is 14 residues long. Between the trimmed V and J ends, which lost 1 base and 8 bases, there was a span of 11 bases. CDR3 sequence: CASSLGGLGGELFF. The CDR3 nucleotides read TGTGCCAGCAGTTTAGGCGGGTTAGGGGGGGAGCTGTTTTTT.

CDR3 nucleotides: TGTGCCAGCAGCCGAGGGATAGAGACCCAGTACTTC. This codes for CASSRGIETQYF. V and J are TRBV14 and TRBJ2-5; TRBD2 might be the D (5 bases). The germline CDR1 and CDR2 sequences are SGHDN and FVKESK. With 4 bases removed from V and 4 bases from J, the gap between germline ends came to 7 bases. CDR3 length equals 12 residues.

This clonotype was counted many times. This sequence joins TRBV15 and TRBJ1-5; D is ambiguous. Trimming took 5 bases from V and 4 from J, leaving 15 bases between them. Germline loops: CDR1 LNHNV, CDR2 YYDKDF (reference sequence). The CDR3 consists of 15 residues. The CDR3 nucleotides are TGTGCCACCAGCGCCGACAAAGGATTTAATCAGCCCCAGCATTTT. Translating it yields CATSADKGFNQPQHF.

This clonotype was seen at least ten times. The chain joins TRBV20-1 to TRBJ2-7; 12 bases line up with TRBD1. The CDR3 runs to 14 residues. In germline, CDR1 is DFQATT, CDR2 SNEGSKA (reference sequence). With 3 bases clipped from V and 4 bases from J, the junction kept 4 bases outside the gene matches. CDR3 DNA: TGCAGTGCTAGGGGACAGGGGGCTGTATACGAGCAGTACTTC. Translation: CSARGQGAVYEQYF.

This clonotype was picked up many times. This sequence joins TRBV15 and TRBJ2-3, with TRBD2 as a possible D gene (6 bases). The V and J ends lost 3 bases and 5 bases respectively, with 21 bases between them. Germline V lookup: CDR1 LNHNV, CDR2 YYDKDF (reference sequence). This CDR3 has 17 residues. The CDR3 here is CATSSGLNGGLGDTQYF. The CDR3 DNA sequence: TGTGCCACCAGCAGTGGGTTGAACGGGGGTTTGGGAGATACGCAGTATTTT.

This clonotype was counted many times. The CDR3 loop reads CAISERTGNNEQFF. For the CDR3, the DNA is TGTGCCATCAGTGAGCGTACCGGGAACAATGAGCAGTTCTTC. The chain employs TRBV10-3 and TRBJ2-1; weak D call: TRBD2 (5 bases). CDR3 length equals 14 residues. V gave up 2 bases and J gave up 5 bases, with 10 bases separating them. CDR1 and CDR2 (germline): ENHRY, SYGVKD.